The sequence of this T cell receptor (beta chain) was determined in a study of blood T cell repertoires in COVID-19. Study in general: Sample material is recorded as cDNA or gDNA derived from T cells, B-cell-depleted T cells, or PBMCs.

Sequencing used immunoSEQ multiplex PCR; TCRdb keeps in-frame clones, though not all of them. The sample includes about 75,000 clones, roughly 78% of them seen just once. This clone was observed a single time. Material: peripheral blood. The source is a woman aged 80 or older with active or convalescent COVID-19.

The CDR3 nucleotides are TGCAGCGCCCGGACTTATTCCTTGGGGGAGCTGTTTTTT. Translation gives CSARTYSLGELFF. The rearrangement links TRBV29-1 to TRBJ2-2; TRBD2 is a possible D gene (5 bases). This CDR3 is 13 amino acids long. Trimming cost V 7 bases and J 8 bases, with 17 bases left between them. Per germline, CDR1 SQVTM and CDR2 ANQGSEA.